The 27 T cell receptor beta chains below come from one sample, sequenced in a study of cytomegalovirus exposure and HLA in healthy donors. The PCR contained 60 Vbeta and 13 Jbeta primers. Here immunoSEQ multiplex PCR was the method, and the copy in TCRdb shows in-frame clones only, minus some. The sample table includes some 52,000 clones. Specimen: PBMCs. The receptors derive from an older woman in good health and CMV-seropositive.

The gene calls are TRBV7-6 and TRBJ1-3; no clear D. V lost 5 bases and J 0 bases, leaving 11 bases between the germline ends. CDR3 length equals 15 residues. Germline V gene lookup returns CDR1 SGHVS and CDR2 FNYEAQ. Written as DNA, the CDR3 is TGTGCCAGCAGCCCTACTCTGAACTCTGGAAACACCATATATTTT. Translation: CASSPTLNSGNTIYF.

The CDR3 sequence is CSVPGHSIDYGYTF. The CDR3 coding sequence is TGCAGCGTACCGGGACATTCTATTGACTATGGCTACACCTTC. The J gene is TRBJ1-2, the V gene TRBV29-1, with TRBD1 as a possible D gene (6 bases). The germline V and J ends were trimmed by 6 bases and 3 bases, with 17 bases remaining between them. Germline V gives CDR1 SQVTM, CDR2 ANQGSEA. The length of the CDR3 is 14 residues.

For the CDR3, the DNA is TGTGCCAGCAGCTTAGTCGGGAACCACGAGCAGTACTTC. Translating it yields CASSLVGNHEQYF. The chain recombines TRBV5-4 with TRBJ2-7; D is possibly TRBD2 (5 bases). The CDR3 extends over 13 amino acids. With 2 bases removed from V and 5 bases from J, the gap between germline ends came to 11 bases. CDR1 is SGHNT, CDR2 YYREEE, per germline (reference sequence).

The rearrangement joins TRBV25-1 to TRBJ1-2; 7 bases align to TRBD1. There are 15 residues in the CDR3. J was trimmed by 6 bases and V by 2 bases; bases with no gene match: 9. Per the germline V gene, CDR1 is MGHDK and CDR2 is SYGVNS. The CDR3 spells CASSERLTTGDGYTF. Written as DNA, the CDR3 is TGTGCCAGCAGTGAAAGATTAACCACAGGGGATGGCTACACCTTC.

The chain recombines TRBV2 with TRBJ1-5, with D possibly matching TRBD1 (5 bases). Germline values: CDR1 SNHLY, CDR2 FYNNEI. The CDR3 totals 15 residues. The V and J ends lost 5 bases and 0 bases respectively, with 11 bases between them. The CDR3 loop is CASSKTDHSNQPQHF. The CDR3 nucleotides read TGTGCCAGCAGTAAGACAGACCATAGCAATCAGCCCCAGCATTTT.

The rearrangement links TRBV11-2 to TRBJ2-1, with TRBD2 matching over 14 bases. Trimming cost V 3 bases and J 6 bases; bases outside gene matches: 1. Germline values: CDR1 SGHAT, CDR2 FQNNGV. This CDR3 spans 15 amino acids. CDR3 nucleotides: TGTGCCAGCAGCTTGACTAGCGGGGGGGTCAATGAGCAGTTCTTC. Residues: CASSLTSGGVNEQFF.

The V call is TRBV5-1, the J call TRBJ1-2, with D perhaps TRBD1 (6 bases). The CDR3 length is 14 residues. The germline V gene encodes CDR1 SGHRS and CDR2 YFSETQ. V lost 4 bases to trimming and J lost 4 bases, with 14 bases between them. Here the CDR3 DNA reads TGCGCCAGCAGCCCGGCCCCAGGGGCCTATGGCTACACCTTC. It specifies CASSPAPGAYGYTF.

This chain links TRBV19 with TRBJ1-2; no firm D call. The CDR3 has 14 residues. The V gene lost 0 bases and the J gene lost 4 bases, with 9 bases spanning the gap. CDR1 is LNHDA, CDR2 SQIVND, per germline (reference sequence). Written as DNA, the CDR3 is TGTGCCAGTAGTATAGATCTGAGAGCCTATGGCTACACCTTC. Translation: CASSIDLRAYGYTF.

The chain is built from TRBV10-3 and TRBJ1-1; 9 bases are a match to TRBD1. Germline CDR1 and CDR2: ENHRY and SYGVKD. V gave up 6 bases and J gave up 1 base; unmatched junction bases: 9. This CDR3 has 16 amino acids. CDR3 region: CAIRTDRGIGNTEAFF. The CDR3 DNA reads as TGTGCCATCAGGACGGACAGGGGCATAGGGAACACTGAAGCTTTCTTT.

The chain is built from TRBV7-9 and TRBJ2-5; TRBD2 agrees at 11 bases. CDR1 is SEHNR and CDR2 is FQNEAQ in the germline V gene (reference sequence). V lost 3 bases, J lost 5 bases, and 2 bases stayed unmatched. The CDR3 is 14 amino acids. This chain's CDR3 is CASSLGLAVETQYF. As DNA, the CDR3 is TGTGCCAGCAGCTTGGGACTAGCGGTGGAGACCCAGTACTTC.

The chain employs TRBV11-2 and TRBJ1-2; 7 bases line up with TRBD1. This CDR3 region has 15 residues. With 5 bases clipped from V and 8 bases from J, the junction kept 14 bases outside the gene matches. Germline loops: CDR1 SGHAT, CDR2 FQNNGV. The CDR3 bases are TGTGCCAGCAGCAGTACGGGACAGATATTACGAGGCTACACCTTC. Residues: CASSSTGQILRGYTF.

J is TRBJ1-1 and V is TRBV15; D perhaps matches TRBD1 (6 bases). V was shortened by 0 bases and J by 6 bases, with 14 bases between the two germline ends. Germline assignment: CDR1 LNHNV and CDR2 YYDKDF (reference sequence). This CDR3 comprises 15 residues. CDR3 amino acids: CATSRDLGASAEAFF. The CDR3 DNA follows: TGTGCCACCAGCAGAGATCTGGGGGCGAGCGCTGAAGCTTTCTTT.

The chain uses TRBV29-1 and TRBJ2-7; 7 positions match TRBD2. CDR1 SQVTM and CDR2 ANQGSEA come from the germline V gene. V was clipped by 5 bases and J by 1 base; unmatched bases: 8. The CDR3 consists of 14 residues. This chain's CDR3 is CSVPSFGGSYEQYF. In DNA, the CDR3 is TGCAGCGTTCCCTCGTTCGGGGGGTCCTACGAGCAGTACTTC.

The chain links TRBV6-1 to TRBJ1-5; D gene uncertain. V shed 5 bases and J shed 6 bases, with 5 bases lying between them. The CDR3 is 11 amino acids. Germline CDR1 MNHNS, CDR2 SASEGT. The CDR3 DNA reads TGTGCCAGCAGTCCGGTTCAGCCCCAGCATTTT. This gives the protein CASSPVQPQHF.

The chain joins TRBV2 to TRBJ1-2; 7 bases are a match to TRBD1. CDR1 and CDR2 (germline): SNHLY, FYNNEI. CDR3 size: 14 residues. Losses at the gene ends were 6 bases for V and 1 base for J; bases not matched to a gene: 5. This chain's CDR3 is CASRKGDSNYGYTF. The CDR3 DNA is TGTGCCAGCAGGAAGGGGGACAGTAACTATGGCTACACCTTC.

J is TRBJ2-7 and V is TRBV27, with 8 nucleotides matching TRBD1. V lost 0 bases, J lost 2 bases, and 12 bases stayed unmatched. The CDR3 has 18 amino acids. In germline, CDR1 is MNHEY, CDR2 SMNVEV (reference sequence). The CDR3 protein is CASSLSTGDRIAAYEQYF. The CDR3 DNA follows: TGTGCCAGCAGTTTATCGACAGGGGATAGGATAGCGGCCTACGAGCAGTACTTC.

V is TRBV19 and J is TRBJ1-1; TRBD1 might be the D (5 bases). V was pared by 5 bases and J by 0 bases, with 10 bases between. Germline V gene sequence: CDR1 LNHDA, CDR2 SQIVND (reference sequence). The CDR3 sequence is 14 residues long. The CDR3 reads CASSLLTVNTEAFF. CDR3 sequence (DNA): TGTGCCAGTAGTCTGCTGACAGTGAACACTGAAGCTTTCTTT.

The gene calls are TRBV27 and TRBJ1-2; TRBD1 might be the D (6 bases). The CDR3 totals 15 residues. Germline V lookup: CDR1 MNHEY, CDR2 SMNVEV (reference sequence). V was trimmed by 5 bases and J by 1 base, leaving 14 bases between them. CDR3 DNA sequence: TGTGCCAGCAGTAAGATCACACAGGGTAACTATGGCTACACCTTC. Translation gives CASSKITQGNYGYTF.

The V call is TRBV4-1, the J call TRBJ1-3; D remains ambiguous. Germline lookup yields CDR1 MGHRA and CDR2 YSYEKL. This CDR3 has 13 residues. Trimming left V 2 bases short and J 7 bases short, with 9 bases between. CDR3 amino acids: CASSQIVRNTIYF. For the CDR3, the DNA is TGCGCCAGCAGCCAAATCGTTCGGAACACCATATATTTT.

This chain joins TRBV23-1 and TRBJ2-5; 7 positions match TRBD1. TRBV23-1 is an ORF; its function is uncertain. With 11 bases clipped from V and 0 bases from J, the junction kept 6 bases outside the gene matches. This CDR3 is 13 amino acids long. This CDR3 reads CAGYRGNQETQYF. DNA for the CDR3: TGCGCCGGTTACAGGGGAAACCAAGAGACCCAGTACTTC.

The chain carries TRBV4-1 and TRBJ2-1, with no clear D. Per germline, CDR1 MGHRA and CDR2 YSYEKL. Trimming took off 0 bases at V and 7 bases at J, with 13 bases between the two ends. This CDR3 comprises 15 residues. The CDR3 is CASSQDPGLGNEQFF. The CDR3 DNA follows: TGCGCCAGCAGCCAAGATCCCGGCCTCGGGAATGAGCAGTTCTTC.

This rearrangement joins TRBV7-9 to TRBJ1-5; TRBD1 matches at 9 bases. Trimming took 5 bases from V and 3 from J; bases not matched to a gene: 17. The CDR3 is 19 residues long. Germline V lookup: CDR1 SEHNR, CDR2 FQNEAQ (reference sequence). Here the CDR3 reads CASSPTQGQGNWDNQPQHF. As DNA, the CDR3 is TGTGCCAGCAGCCCCACCCAAGGACAGGGGAATTGGGACAATCAGCCCCAGCATTTT. The whole variable domain, remainder taken from reference TRBV7-9 and TRBJ1-5, is DTGVSQNPRHKITKRGQNVTFRCDPISEHNRLYWYRQTLGQGPEFLTYFQNEAQLEKSRLLSDRFSAERPKGSFSTLEIQRTEQGDSAMYLCASSPTQGQGNWDNQPQHFGDGTRLSIL.

V gene TRBV11-2 combines with J gene TRBJ2-7; TRBD1 matches 10 bases. In germline, CDR1 is SGHAT, CDR2 FQNNGV. V lost 6 bases, J lost 3 bases, and 5 bases stayed unmatched. The length of the CDR3 is 14 residues. The CDR3: CASRGQGIIYEQYF. For the CDR3, the DNA is TGTGCCAGCAGGGGACAGGGGATAATCTACGAGCAGTACTTC.

This chain connects TRBV5-4 to TRBJ2-7, with D hard to call. The CDR3 runs to 12 residues. The V end was cut by 0 bases, the J end by 4 bases, with 5 bases between. Germline loops: CDR1 SGHNT, CDR2 YYREEE (reference sequence). The CDR3 nucleotides read TGTGCCAGCAGCTTGGGAGCGTACGAGCAGTACTTC. This translates into CASSLGAYEQYF.

A word on this clone: Within the sample, other DNA sequences also encode this same CDR3. The chain uses TRBV4-1 and TRBJ1-2, with D uncertain. This CDR3 comprises 13 residues. V was trimmed by 4 bases and J by 8 bases, leaving 14 bases between them. The germline gives CDR1 MGHRA, CDR2 YSYEKL. The CDR3 sequence is CASSLPPLRGYTF. In DNA form, the CDR3 reads TGCGCCAGCAGCCTACCCCCGCTCAGGGGCTACACCTTC.

The rearrangement joins TRBV7-6 to TRBJ2-1, with D tentatively TRBD1 (5 bases). V lost 5 bases to trimming and J lost 5 bases, with 10 bases between them. The CDR3 totals 13 residues. Germline CDR1 reads SGHVS; CDR2 reads FNYEAQ. This CDR3 is CASSPRANNEQFF. The CDR3 region has the DNA TGTGCCAGCAGCCCCAGGGCAAACAATGAGCAGTTCTTC.

The CDR3 region is CASSWGGTASSYEQYF. DNA of the CDR3: TGTGCCAGCAGCTGGGGGGGGACGGCGAGCTCCTACGAGCAGTACTTC. This rearrangement joins TRBV5-6 to TRBJ2-7, with TRBD2 matching over 7 bases. Per germline, CDR1 SGHDT and CDR2 YYEEEE. V gave up 3 bases and J gave up 0 bases; unmatched junction bases: 9. There are 16 residues in the CDR3.